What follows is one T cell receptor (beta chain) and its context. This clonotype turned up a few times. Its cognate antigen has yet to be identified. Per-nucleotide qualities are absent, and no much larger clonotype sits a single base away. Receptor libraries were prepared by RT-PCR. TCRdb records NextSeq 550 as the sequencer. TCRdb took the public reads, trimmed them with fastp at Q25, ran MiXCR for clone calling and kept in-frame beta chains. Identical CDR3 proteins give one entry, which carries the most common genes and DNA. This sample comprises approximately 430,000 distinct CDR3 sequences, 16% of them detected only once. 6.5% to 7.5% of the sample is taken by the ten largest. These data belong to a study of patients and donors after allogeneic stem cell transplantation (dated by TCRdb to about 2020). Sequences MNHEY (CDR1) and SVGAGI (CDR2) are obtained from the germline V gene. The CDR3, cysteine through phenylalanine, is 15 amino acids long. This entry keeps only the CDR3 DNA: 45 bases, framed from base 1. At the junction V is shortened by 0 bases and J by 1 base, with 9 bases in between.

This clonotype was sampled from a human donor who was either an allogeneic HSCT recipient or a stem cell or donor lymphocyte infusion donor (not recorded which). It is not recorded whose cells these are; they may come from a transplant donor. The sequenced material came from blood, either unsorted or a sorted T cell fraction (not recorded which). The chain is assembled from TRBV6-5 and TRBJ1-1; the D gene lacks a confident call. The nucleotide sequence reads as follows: TGTGCCAGCAGTTACTCGATAGAGCCGAACACTGAAGCTTTCTTT. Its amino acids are CASSYSIEPNTEAFF.